This TCR beta chain was documented in a study of shared clonotypes between healthy human individuals. General study results and limits: Larger estimated richness was generally recorded for naive subsets relative to memory subsets.

The CDR3 runs 14 residues. Per the germline V gene, CDR1 is SGHDT and CDR2 is YYEEEE. V shed 5 bases, J shed 3 bases, and the junction held 6 bases outside the gene matches. About this clone itself: Its specificity is not known. The identical CDR3 is also encoded by other nucleotide sequences in the sample.

As handled by the study authors: In the immunoSEQ data, sequences were junction-only and lacked quality scores, so filtering differed. The table came from immunoSEQ multiplex PCR; TCRdb's copy has only in-frame clones and leaves some out. V and J calls and clone size are given by that table; D and trimming were obtained from the DNA. The sample lists about 1.5 million clones, about 96% occurring once. Participating donors were healthy, HIV-negative adults free of recent acute infections or vaccinations. The origin of this receptor is a man aged 30-40 years in good health. This chain uses TRBV5-6 with TRBJ2-3; 7 bases agree with TRBD2. The sequenced material came from naive CD4+ T cells sorted from blood. Subset defined: CD45RA+ positively selected. The CDR3 DNA is TGTGCCAGCAGTTTCGGGGAGGGGACAGATACGCAGTATTTT. Residues: CASSFGEGTDTQYF.